These 12 T cell receptor beta chains originate from one sample sequenced in a study of T cell responses to AZD1222 COVID-19 vaccine. Sequencing used immunoSEQ multiplex PCR; TCRdb keeps in-frame clones, though not all of them. Of 100,000 or so clones listed, 90% to 95% were seen once; the top ten hold roughly 11%. The input for sequencing was peripheral blood, taken 28 days after the second AZD1222 dose. These receptors all stem from an adult who received the AZD1222 COVID-19 vaccine.

The chain uses TRBV6-1 and TRBJ2-1, with TRBD2 matching 8 bases. This CDR3 spans 16 amino acids. The V segment lost 4 bases and the J segment 9 bases; nucleotides outside the gene matches: 14. Germline-derived CDR1 and CDR2 are MNHNS and SASEGT. The CDR3, as DNA: TGTGCCAGCAGTGGAATTCGGGGTCCAGCGGGAGTTGAGCAGTTCTTC. Translated, it gives CASSGIRGPAGVEQFF.

The V call is TRBV2, the J call TRBJ2-2; no firm D call. This CDR3 comprises 14 residues. The V gene's germline CDR1 is SNHLY and CDR2 FYNNEI. Trimming pared 4 bases from V and 2 bases from J, leaving 8 bases between. CDR3 in amino acids: CASSGGDNTGELFF. The CDR3 DNA reads as TGTGCCAGCAGTGGTGGGGATAACACCGGGGAGCTGTTTTTT.

This clone was observed a single time. The rearrangement uses TRBV28 and TRBJ1-2; D may be TRBD1 (5 bases). The V gene's germline CDR1 is MDHEN and CDR2 SYDVKM. Trimming took 4 bases from V and 6 from J, leaving 9 bases between them. This CDR3 comprises 12 residues. CDR3 bases: TGTGCCAGCAGTTCATTCAGGGATGGCTACACCTTC. Protein: CASSSFRDGYTF.

The rearrangement uses TRBV15 and TRBJ1-4; D not resolved. V was pared by 4 bases and J by 4 bases, with 10 bases between. The CDR3 consists of 14 residues. Germline assignment: CDR1 LNHNV and CDR2 YYDKDF (reference sequence). CDR3 nucleotides: TGTGCCACCAGCAACCCGGACGGTAATGAAAAACTGTTTTTT. Translating it yields CATSNPDGNEKLFF.

This clone occurred once. The chain recombines TRBV15 with TRBJ1-1; no firm D call. The V and J ends lost 0 bases and 0 bases respectively, with 17 bases between them. The CDR3 extends over 18 amino acids. Germline V lookup: CDR1 LNHNV, CDR2 YYDKDF (reference sequence). CDR3 bases: TGTGCCACCAGCAGAGATTCATTGTGGGTGGGGATGAACACTGAAGCTTTCTTT. It yields the protein CATSRDSLWVGMNTEAFF.

The gene calls are TRBV18 and TRBJ1-6, with 7 bases matching TRBD1. With 6 bases clipped from V and 8 bases from J, the junction kept 7 bases outside the gene matches. The CDR3 has 14 amino acids. CDR1 is KGHSH and CDR2 is LQKENI in the germline V gene. CDR3 sequence reads: CASSPGGRDSPLHF. CDR3 bases: TGTGCCAGCTCGCCAGGGGGGAGAGATTCACCCCTCCACTTT.

This chain uses TRBV2 with TRBJ1-3, with 8 nucleotides matching TRBD1. Germline assignment: CDR1 SNHLY and CDR2 FYNNEI. The CDR3 consists of 13 residues. V was clipped by 6 bases and J by 4 bases; unmatched bases: 2. CDR3 in amino acids: CASRTGEGNTIYF. Here the CDR3 DNA reads TGTGCCAGCAGGACAGGGGAGGGAAACACCATATATTTT.

The chain has TRBV2 and TRBJ1-5, with 7 bases matching TRBD1. The junction had 6 bases not matched to a gene; V was cut back by 7 bases and J by 0 bases. Germline V gene data show CDR1 as SNHLY and CDR2 as FYNNEI. The CDR3 contains 15 residues. The CDR3 DNA sequence: TGTGCCAGCAAGTTCGACAGGGCTAGCAATCAGCCCCAGCATTTT. The encoded protein is CASKFDRASNQPQHF. Based on the CDR3 plus reference TRBV2 and TRBJ1-5, the full variable domain is EPEVTQTPSHQVTQMGQEVILRCVPISNHLYFYWYRQILGQKVEFLVSFYNNEISEKSEIFDDQFSVERPDGSNFTLKIRSTKLEDSAMYFCASKFDRASNQPQHFGDGTRLSIL.

The chain is built from TRBV5-4 and TRBJ1-3; no reliable D call. The ends were cut back, 0 bases at V and 1 base at J, with 8 bases in the middle. Per germline, CDR1 SGHNT and CDR2 YYREEE (reference sequence). CDR3 length: 15 amino acids. CDR3 DNA: TGTGCCAGCAGCTTGGGAACAGATTCTGGAAACACCATATATTTT. Translated, it gives CASSLGTDSGNTIYF.

The J gene is TRBJ1-4, the V gene TRBV28, with unresolved D. V was cut by 2 bases and J by 6 bases, with 10 bases left in between. Looked up from germline, CDR1 is MDHEN and CDR2 is SYDVKM. The CDR3 length is 14 residues. CDR3 in DNA: TGTGCCAGCAGTTTACAACAGATCGATGAAAAACTGTTTTTT. Encoded protein: CASSLQQIDEKLFF.

Here the CDR3 reads CASSPNRAESSYNSPLHF. CDR3 nucleotides: TGTGCCAGTAGTCCCAACAGGGCCGAGAGCTCCTATAATTCACCCCTCCACTTT. J is TRBJ1-6 and V is TRBV19; possibly TRBD1 for D (6 bases). V was trimmed by 5 bases and J by 0 bases, leaving 17 bases between them. The CDR3 length is 18 residues. Germline CDR1 LNHDA, CDR2 SQIVND (reference sequence).

The genes are TRBV24-1 and TRBJ2-5; 9 bases line up with TRBD2. This CDR3 has 15 residues. Unmatched junction bases numbered 4, after V lost 5 bases and J lost 1 base. CDR1 is KGHDR, CDR2 SFDVKD, per germline. This CDR3 reads CATSASGKTQETQYF. CDR3 DNA sequence: TGTGCCACCAGTGCTAGCGGGAAGACCCAAGAGACCCAGTACTTC.